A selection of T cell receptor beta chains follows, all from one sample in a study of T cell responses to AZD1222 COVID-19 vaccine. The method was immunoSEQ multiplex PCR; TCRdb's version includes in-frame clones alone and lacks a portion of them. The sample carries about 110,000 clones, about nine tenths recorded once. The source was peripheral blood, collected on day 0 of MenACWY control vaccination. The receptors shown here come from an adult in good health. CDR3s include the opening cysteine and the closing phenylalanine or tryptophan. The order of the fields is clone size, J gene, V gene, D gene, CDR3 DNA, CDR3 protein. A D gene is named only where the DNA matches it firmly. Some rows mark clone size as missing; the rest say once, few, many or name a class of expanded clone.

NA,TRBJ2-1,TRBV5-1,TRBD2,TGCGCCAGCAGCTGGGGAAGGGTGCGGGGGGACAATGAGCAGTTCTTC,CASSWGRVRGDNEQFF
NA,TRBJ1-4,TRBV2,TRBD1,TGTGCCAGCAGTCTTAACCTCGGGACAGGCGAAAAACTGTTTTTT,CASSLNLGTGEKLFF
NA,TRBJ1-2,TRBV6-2/TRBV6-3,TRBD1,TGTGCCAGCAACCCGGGACAGAGCTATGGCTACACCTTC,CASNPGQSYGYTF
NA,TRBJ2-1,TRBV6-1,TRBD1,TGTGCCAGCAGTGAATGGGGACAGAATGAGCAGTTCTTC,CASSEWGQNEQFF
NA,TRBJ1-5,TRBV12-3/TRBV12-4,NA,TGTGCCAGCAGGTATAGCAATCAGCCCCAGCATTTT,CASRYSNQPQHF
NA,TRBJ1-5,TRBV19,NA,TGTGCCAGTAGTAGCCAGGGAGATCAGCCCCAGCATTTT,CASSSQGDQPQHF
few,TRBJ2-5,TRBV5-1,TRBD2,TGCGCCAGCAGCGGGCAGGGAGGGTTTCGGGGAGAGACCCAGTACTTC,CASSGQGGFRGETQYF
NA,TRBJ2-5,TRBV5-1,TRBD2,TGCGCCAGCAGCCTGAACGGGGGGGCCAGAGAGACCCAGTACTTC,CASSLNGGARETQYF
NA,TRBJ1-6,TRBV28,TRBD1,TGTGCCAGCAGGTGGACAGGGCAAGGGTCACCCCTCCACTTT,CASRWTGQGSPLHF
NA,TRBJ2-1,TRBV7-8,NA,TGTGCCAGCAGCTTAGCGAGGGTGGCCCTATACAATGAGCAGTTCTTC,CASSLARVALYNEQFF
NA,TRBJ2-2,TRBV5-1,NA,TGCGCCAGCAGAGGCCTATCAGTCGGGGAGCTGTTTTTT,CASRGLSVGELFF
NA,TRBJ1-4,TRBV6-1,NA,TGTGCCAGCAGTGAAAACAGTAATGAAAAACTGTTTTTT,CASSENSNEKLFF
NA,TRBJ2-3,TRBV18,TRBD2,TGTGCCAGCTCACAAGCGAAGAGAGGCGGGGGACCAGATACGCAGTATTTT,CASSQAKRGGGPDTQYF
NA,TRBJ1-5,TRBV7-9,NA,TGTGCCAGCAGCTCGGGGATCTTCGGCAATCAGCCCCAGCATTTT,CASSSGIFGNQPQHF